The entry below describes one T cell receptor beta chain. No antigen is known for it. TCRdb used MiXCR to reprocess the reads, holding one entry per CDR3 protein. The sample records about 740,000 distinct CDR3 sequences, 35% being singletons. The sample belongs to a study of T cell repertoires in cytomegalovirus infection. Study-wide background: An indication of both CMV infection and matching HLA type came from public TCR beta signatures.

Findings and caveats of the study: Dominating the ex vivo response were TCR beta clonotypes that were CMV-specific and HLA-C-restricted.

With 5 bases clipped from V and 5 bases from J, the junction kept 18 bases outside the gene matches. CDR3 length: 17 amino acids. Germline CDR1 is SEHNR and CDR2 is FQNEAQ (reference sequence). The chain is built from TRBV7-9 and TRBJ2-7; the match to TRBD1 covers 7 bases. The sequencing sample was made of PBMCs. The source of this sequence is a human donor in good health (CMV status not recorded). Some clones in this sample may be carry-over from other donors' samples. The CDR3 region is CASSPVRGGGSQDEQYF. The CDR3 DNA sequence: TGTGCCAGCAGCCCAGTTCGAGGGGGCGGCTCACAGGACGAGCAGTACTTC.